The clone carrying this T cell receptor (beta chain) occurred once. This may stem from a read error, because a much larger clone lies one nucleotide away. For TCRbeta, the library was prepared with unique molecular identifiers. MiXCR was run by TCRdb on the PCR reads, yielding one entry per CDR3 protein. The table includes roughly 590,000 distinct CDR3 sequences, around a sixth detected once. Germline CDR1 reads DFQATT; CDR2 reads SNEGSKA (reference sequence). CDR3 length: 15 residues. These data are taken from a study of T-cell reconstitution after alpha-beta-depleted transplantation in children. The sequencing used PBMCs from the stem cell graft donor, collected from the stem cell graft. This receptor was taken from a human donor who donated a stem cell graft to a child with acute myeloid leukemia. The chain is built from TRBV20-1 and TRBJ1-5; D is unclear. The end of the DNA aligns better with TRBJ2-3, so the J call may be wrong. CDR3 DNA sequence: TGCAGTGCTAGAGAGGAGTGGGGTGGCAATCAGCCCCAGTATTTT. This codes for CSAREEWGGNQPQYF.